Below, 13 T cell receptor beta chains from the same sample are listed, as sequenced in a study of T cell repertoires in cytomegalovirus infection. What these receptors recognize is not known. MiXCR, run by TCRdb on the reads, gives a single entry per CDR3 protein. The sample gives some 700,000 distinct CDR3 sequences, 33% of which show up once; over 15% is in the top ten. Material: cultured PBMCs, obtained from culture after CMV antigen stimulation. Receptor source: a human donor in good health (CMV status not recorded). Some clones in this sample may be carry-over from other donors' samples.

This clonotype was counted at least ten times. J is TRBJ2-3 and V is TRBV7-2; D may be TRBD2 (7 bases). The germline CDR1 and CDR2 sequences are SGHTA and FQGNSA. There are 16 residues in the CDR3. Trimming removed 4 bases from V and 4 bases from J, with 18 bases in between. CDR3: CASSSLGGGASDTQYF. The CDR3 coding sequence is TGTGCCAGCAGCTCCCTTGGGGGGGGGGCCTCAGATACGCAGTATTTT.

This clonotype was found many times. The chain links TRBV12-3 or TRBV12-4 to TRBJ2-5; 9 positions match TRBD2. CDR3 length: 14 residues. The J segment lost 5 bases and the V segment lost 6 bases, leaving 7 bases of the junction unmatched. The CDR3 loop is CASSYPGLAETQYF. In DNA form, the CDR3 reads TGTGCCAGCAGCTACCCGGGACTAGCTGAGACCCAGTACTTC.

The rearrangement uses TRBV29-1 and TRBJ1-3; D ambiguous. V was cut by 4 bases and J by 3 bases, with 10 bases left in between. The germline gives CDR1 SQVTM, CDR2 ANQGSEA. The CDR3 consists of 13 residues. CDR3 loop: CSVVGTYGNTIYF. CDR3 in DNA: TGCAGCGTTGTTGGTACATATGGAAACACCATATATTTT.

This clonotype was picked up a small number of times. The rearrangement uses TRBV27 and TRBJ2-7; 9 bases are shared with TRBD1. Germline V gives CDR1 MNHEY, CDR2 SMNVEV (reference sequence). The CDR3 has 13 residues. V was pared by 3 bases and J by 7 bases, with 4 bases of the junction left unmatched. The CDR3 nucleotides are TGTGCCAGCAGTTTGGGACAGGGTATTGAGCAGTACTTC. Translation gives CASSLGQGIEQYF.

This rearrangement joins TRBV6-2 or TRBV6-3 to TRBJ2-4; tentatively, D is TRBD1 or TRBD2 (6 bases each). V lost 6 bases and J 4 bases, leaving 16 bases between the germline ends. The CDR3 runs to 15 residues. Germline V gene lookup returns CDR1 MNHEY and CDR2 SVGEGT. The CDR3 protein is CASSKTWGAKNIQYF. Written as DNA, the CDR3 is TGTGCCAGCAGCAAAACCTGGGGGGCTAAAAACATTCAGTACTTC.

This clonotype was recorded at least ten times. This chain joins TRBV7-8 and TRBJ2-7; D remains ambiguous. The V gene's germline CDR1 is SGHVS and CDR2 FQNEAQ. The CDR3 length is 18 residues. V lost 2 bases, J lost 0 bases, and 20 bases lay in between. The CDR3: CASSLMPRGFPSSYEQYF. CDR3 sequence (DNA): TGTGCCAGCAGCTTAATGCCCCGTGGTTTTCCAAGCTCCTACGAGCAGTACTTC.

V is TRBV4-1 and J is TRBJ1-3; D possibly corresponds to TRBD1 (6 bases). The germline gives CDR1 MGHRA, CDR2 YSYEKL. This CDR3 contains 18 residues. With 0 bases removed from V and 4 bases from J, the gap between germline ends came to 19 bases. CDR3 loop: CASSQDLARGNLGNTIYF. The CDR3 region has the DNA TGCGCCAGCAGCCAAGACCTGGCCAGGGGTAACTTGGGAAACACCATATATTTT.

This clonotype was observed at least ten times. The gene calls are TRBV7-2 and TRBJ1-4; D gene ambiguous. Germline V CDR1 and CDR2: SGHTA, FQGNSA. This CDR3 contains 16 residues. Trimming took 4 bases from V and 4 from J, leaving 16 bases between them. The CDR3 here is CASSSFGREDNEKLFF. CDR3 bases: TGTGCCAGCAGCTCCTTTGGACGGGAAGATAATGAAAAACTGTTTTTT.

A single count supports this clonotype. The rearrangement uses TRBV20-1 and TRBJ1-5; 10 bases align to TRBD1. J lost 7 bases, V lost 1 base, and 7 bases had no gene match. The CDR3 consists of 15 residues. In germline, CDR1 is DFQATT, CDR2 SNEGSKA (reference sequence). CDR3 DNA: TGCAGTGCTAGAGCACCGGGACAGGGGAAGCAGCCCCAGCATTTT. Its protein product is CSARAPGQGKQPQHF.

The chain combines TRBV24-1 with TRBJ2-2; 8 bases map to TRBD1. The CDR3 runs to 17 residues. Germline trimming cut 3 bases from V and 1 base from J; bases unmatched to any gene: 6. Germline V gene sequence: CDR1 KGHDR, CDR2 SFDVKD. The CDR3 coding sequence is TGTGCCACCAGTGATCTATTGGACAGGGAGAACACCGGGGAGCTGTTTTTT. Translated: CATSDLLDRENTGELFF.

The gene calls are TRBV15 and TRBJ2-3; TRBD2 is a possible D gene (5 bases). Trimming removed 2 bases at V and 5 bases at J, with 14 bases between. The CDR3 sequence is 15 residues long. Germline CDR1 is LNHNV and CDR2 is YYDKDF (reference sequence). Here the CDR3 reads CATSRRLDWVDTQYF. In DNA form, the CDR3 reads TGTGCCACCAGCAGACGACTGGACTGGGTAGATACGCAGTATTTT. Combining the CDR3 with reference TRBV15 and TRBJ2-3 gives the whole variable domain DAMVIQNPRYQVTQFGKPVTLSCSQTLNHNVMYWYQQKSSQAPKLLFHYYDKDFNNEADTPDNFQSRRPNTSFCFLDIRSPGLGDTAMYLCATSRRLDWVDTQYFGPGTRLTVL.

This clonotype was picked up a small number of times. The chain joins TRBV11-2 to TRBJ1-1; a possible D gene is TRBD1 (6 bases). The CDR3 covers 16 residues. Germline assignment: CDR1 SGHAT and CDR2 FQNNGV. V was cut by 5 bases and J by 4 bases, with 20 bases left in between. CDR3 residues: CASSPSRGGQSTEAFF. The CDR3 nucleotides read TGTGCCAGCAGCCCCTCGAGGGGGGGGCAGAGCACTGAAGCTTTCTTT.

The V call is TRBV28, the J call TRBJ2-1; weak D call: TRBD1 (6 bases). Germline values: CDR1 MDHEN, CDR2 SYDVKM. The CDR3 spans 16 residues. V was shortened by 7 bases and J by 0 bases, with 16 bases between the two germline ends. CDR3 amino acids: CASKTLGARSYNEQFF. The DNA of the CDR3 is TGTGCCAGCAAGACTCTGGGGGCCCGCTCCTACAATGAGCAGTTCTTC.